Each of the 16 T cell receptor beta chains below was sequenced from the same sample in a study of CD8 T cells in Susac syndrome. RNA was extracted with the RNeasy kit, and a quantity of about 0.45 to 1 ug was reverse transcribed using random hexamers. MiXCR, run by TCRdb on the immunoSEQ multiplex PCR reads, gives a single entry per CDR3 protein. Here the sample spans a few hundred thousand distinct CDR3 sequences, about 82% being singletons. Sequencing was carried out using CD8+ T cells from PBMCs. These receptors were taken from a human donor with multiple sclerosis.

The chain has TRBV30 and TRBJ2-2; 7 nucleotides line up with TRBD1. The CDR3 sequence is 14 residues long. Trimming at V came to 5 bases and at J to 7 bases, leaving 10 bases not matched to a gene. CDR1 and CDR2 from the germline V gene are GTSNPN and SVGIG (reference sequence). CDR3 sequence reads: CAWGETGSGGELFF. The CDR3 DNA is TGTGCCTGGGGCGAGACAGGGAGCGGCGGGGAGCTGTTTTTT.

This chain connects TRBV20-1 to TRBJ1-4, with D unclear. CDR1 DFQATT and CDR2 SNEGSKA come from the germline V gene (reference sequence). This CDR3 is built from 13 residues. V lost 8 bases to trimming and J lost 7 bases, with 17 bases between them. CDR3 bases: TGCAGTACCGCGGGAGTGCGAGTTGAAAAACTGTTTTTT. This codes for CSTAGVRVEKLFF.

V and J are TRBV4-3 and TRBJ2-2; 8 bases map to TRBD2. This CDR3 is built from 15 residues. CDR1 and CDR2 from the germline V gene are LGHNA and YSLEER. With V trimmed by 3 bases and J by 4 bases, 4 bases remained unmatched. Here the CDR3 reads CASSHIAGRTGELFF. Here the CDR3 DNA reads TGCGCCAGCAGCCACATAGCGGGACGCACCGGGGAGCTGTTTTTT.

This clonotype was observed a single time. J is TRBJ1-6 and V is TRBV30; 10 bases match TRBD1. CDR1 and CDR2 from the germline V gene are GTSNPN and SVGIG (reference sequence). V trimming: 5 bases; J trimming: 7 bases; junction bases outside the gene matches: 5. This CDR3 is 14 amino acids long. In DNA form, the CDR3 reads TGTGCCTGGGGTCCGGGACAGGGGAATTCACCCCTCCACTTT. This translates into CAWGPGQGNSPLHF.

The V gene is TRBV9, the J gene TRBJ2-3; 14 bases align to TRBD2. The length of the CDR3 is 18 residues. The J segment lost 5 bases and the V segment lost 1 base, leaving 9 bases of the junction unmatched. The germline V gene has CDR1 SGDLS and CDR2 YYNGEE. CDR3 loop: CASSVNPGLAGGRDTQYF. For the CDR3, the DNA is TGTGCCAGCAGCGTAAATCCCGGACTAGCGGGAGGCAGAGATACGCAGTATTTT.

The chain couples TRBV13 to TRBJ1-2, with D unresolved. Germline V lookup: CDR1 PRHDT, CDR2 FYEKMQ (reference sequence). Trimming removed 1 base from V and 6 bases from J, with 9 bases in between. The CDR3 length is 13 residues. The chain's CDR3 is CASSLVPAHGYTF. The DNA for the CDR3 is TGTGCCAGCAGCTTAGTTCCAGCCCATGGCTACACCTTC.

The chain combines TRBV20-1 with TRBJ2-3, with TRBD2 identical over 9 bases. Germline-derived CDR1 and CDR2 are DFQATT and SNEGSKA (reference sequence). This CDR3 has 16 amino acids. Germline trimming cut 2 bases from V and 3 bases from J; bases unmatched to any gene: 9. The CDR3 here is CSARRWASGTTDTQYF. DNA for the CDR3: TGCAGTGCTAGAAGGTGGGCTAGCGGGACAACAGATACGCAGTATTTT.

The CDR3 is CASRGPNNEQFF. CDR3 DNA: TGTGCCAGCAGAGGGCCCAACAATGAGCAGTTCTTC. This chain joins TRBV28 and TRBJ2-1; D gene unclear. Germline CDR1 reads MDHEN; CDR2 reads SYDVKM. The CDR3 sequence is 12 residues long. V was trimmed by 6 bases and J by 5 bases, leaving 8 bases between them.

The rearrangement uses TRBV7-8 and TRBJ2-1, with 8 bases matching TRBD2. Germline CDR1 is SGHVS and CDR2 is FQNEAQ. This CDR3 is 18 amino acids long. The V gene end was trimmed by 0 bases and the J gene end by 5 bases; junction bases not matched to a gene: 12. CDR3 protein: CASSLALGGRSLHNEQFF. DNA of the CDR3: TGTGCCAGCAGCTTAGCGTTGGGCGGGAGGTCCCTCCACAATGAGCAGTTCTTC.

This chain joins TRBV29-1 and TRBJ1-1; no clear D gene. This CDR3 is built from 12 residues. The germline V gene has CDR1 SQVTM and CDR2 ANQGSEA. Between the trimmed V and J ends, which lost 5 bases and 1 base, there was a span of 8 bases. CDR3 nucleotide sequence: TGCAGCGTTCGGCCTCAGAACACTGAAGCTTTCTTT. The encoded protein is CSVRPQNTEAFF.

The gene calls are TRBV5-6 and TRBJ1-4, with D tentatively TRBD1 (5 bases). Germline CDR1 SGHDT, CDR2 YYEEEE. CDR3 length equals 15 residues. Trimming took off 1 base at V and 6 bases at J, with 13 bases between the two ends. The CDR3 loop reads CASSLLQGGYEKLFF. The CDR3 DNA reads TGTGCCAGCAGCTTGTTGCAGGGCGGTTATGAAAAACTGTTTTTT.

The gene calls are TRBV19 and TRBJ2-1; the D gene is possibly TRBD2 (6 bases). CDR1 LNHDA and CDR2 SQIVND come from the germline V gene (reference sequence). The CDR3 totals 13 residues. Deletions cut 5 bases from V and 14 bases from J, with 19 bases between. CDR3 in amino acids: CASSPVGPSGEFF. The CDR3 DNA reads as TGTGCCAGTAGTCCTGTCGGACCCTCGGGGGAGTTCTTC.

The V and J genes are TRBV19 and TRBJ2-3; the match to TRBD1 covers 8 bases. The CDR3 spans 15 residues. Germline CDR1 is LNHDA and CDR2 is SQIVND (reference sequence). J was trimmed by 9 bases and V by 4 bases; bases with no gene match: 12. Here the CDR3 reads CASSRTPGQGGTQYF. CDR3 nucleotide sequence: TGTGCCAGTAGTAGGACCCCAGGACAGGGTGGCACGCAGTATTTT.

The chain carries TRBV12-3 or TRBV12-4 and TRBJ1-4, with D tentatively TRBD1 (5 bases). V shed 1 base and J shed 5 bases, with 11 bases lying between them. This CDR3 region has 15 residues. The CDR3 DNA follows: TGTGCCAGCAGTTTAGAAGCGGGGCCGAATGAAAAACTGTTTTTT. This gives the protein CASSLEAGPNEKLFF.

The V call is TRBV28, the J call TRBJ1-2; D is undetermined. Germline loops: CDR1 MDHEN, CDR2 SYDVKM. This CDR3 is built from 13 residues. V was trimmed by 5 bases and J by 11 bases, leaving 18 bases between them. This chain's CDR3 is CASSRTARPRYTF. CDR3 nucleotides: TGTGCCAGCAGTCGAACAGCCCGACCGCGATACACCTTC.

The rearrangement uses TRBV7-2 and TRBJ1-1; D remains ambiguous. Germline loops: CDR1 SGHTA, CDR2 FQGNSA. The CDR3 is 15 amino acids. With 8 bases removed from V and 0 bases from J, the gap between germline ends came to 16 bases. The CDR3 nucleotides read TGTGCCAGCCACACTTGGGAAGGAATGAACACTGAAGCTTTCTTT. Protein: CASHTWEGMNTEAFF. The full variable domain, completed using reference TRBV7-2 and TRBJ1-1, is GAGVSQSPSNKVTEKGKDVELRCDPISGHTALYWYRQSLGQGLEFLIYFQGNSAPDKSGLPSDRFSAERTGGSVSTLTIQRTQQEDSAVYLCASHTWEGMNTEAFFGQGTRLTVV.